This T cell receptor (beta chain) comes out of a study of T cells in Graves' hyperthyroidism and ophthalmopathy. There were TCR beta CDR3 regions amplified from RNA transcripts. A set of HTBI primers served as the primers for a first-round RT-PCR of the TCR CDR3. MiXCR, applied by TCRdb to the multiplex PCR reads, yields one record per CDR3 protein. Among about 700,000 distinct CDR3 sequences listed, 12% to 15% were seen once. Trimming took 6 bases from V and 7 from J; bases not matched to a gene: 8. The CDR3 is 14 amino acids. CDR1 SNHLY and CDR2 FYNNEI come from the germline V gene. Hyperthyroidism had been newly diagnosed in patients aged 18 to 65, and its duration was under 2 months. There are many counts of this clonotype.

V usage is TRBV2 and J usage is TRBJ1-5; 8 bases agree with TRBD1. Material: blood. This clonotype originated in a woman between 18 and 29 years old with Graves' hyperthyroidism. Here the CDR3 DNA reads TGTGCCAGCAGCGACAGGGGACCAGGGCAGCCCCAGCATTTT. It specifies CASSDRGPGQPQHF.